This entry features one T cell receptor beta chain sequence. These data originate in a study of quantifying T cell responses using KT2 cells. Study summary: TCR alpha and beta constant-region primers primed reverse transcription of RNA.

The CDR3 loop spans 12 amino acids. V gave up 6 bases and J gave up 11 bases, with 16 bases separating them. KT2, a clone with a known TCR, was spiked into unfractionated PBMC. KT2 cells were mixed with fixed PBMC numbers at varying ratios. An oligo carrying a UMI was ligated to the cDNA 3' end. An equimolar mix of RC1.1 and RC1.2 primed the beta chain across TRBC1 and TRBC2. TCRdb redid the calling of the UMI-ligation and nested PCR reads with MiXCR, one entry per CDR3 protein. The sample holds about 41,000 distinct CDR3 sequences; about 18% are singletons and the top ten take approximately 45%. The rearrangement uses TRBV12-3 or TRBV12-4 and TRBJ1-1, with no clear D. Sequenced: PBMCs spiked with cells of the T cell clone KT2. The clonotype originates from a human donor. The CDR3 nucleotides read TGTGCCAGCAGCCTGACGGCGAGGGTTGCTTTCTTT. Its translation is CASSLTARVAFF.